The 30 T cell receptor beta chains in this list originate from one sample, sequenced in a study of shared clonotypes between healthy human individuals (dated by TCRdb to about 2020). The protocol used for the library was the immunoSEQ multiplex PCR assay. What TCRdb holds here is the immuneACCESS table cut down to in-frame rearrangements. Part of the clones is not present; checked against another copy, under half of the missing clones reflect an unresolved V gene, and the others are unexplained. This sample gives 1.6 million or so clones in total; around 98.5% of them show up just once. Clones ranked in the top ten supply around 0.33% of the sample. Material: naive CD4+ T cells sorted from blood. The cell subset or site label corresponds to: CD45RA+ positively selected. The receptors were sampled from a man aged 30 to 45 in good health.

The rearrangement links TRBV4-3 to TRBJ2-3, with D hard to call. V was shortened by 2 bases and J by 5 bases, with 14 bases between the two germline ends. The length of the CDR3 is 15 residues. Germline lookup yields CDR1 LGHNA and CDR2 YSLEER. This CDR3 is CASSQQKPWGDTQYF. Here the CDR3 DNA reads TGCGCCAGCAGCCAACAGAAACCGTGGGGAGATACGCAGTATTTT.

The genes are TRBV11-2 and TRBJ1-5, with unresolved D. The V end lost 4 bases, the J end lost 7 bases, and 11 bases lay between the germline ends. The length of the CDR3 is 13 residues. Per germline, CDR1 SGHAT and CDR2 FQNNGV. DNA for the CDR3: TGTGCCAGCAGCTCCCAGGTAGGGCAGCCCCAGCATTTT. This encodes CASSSQVGQPQHF.

V and J are TRBV9 and TRBJ2-7; 9 nucleotides align to TRBD2. Germline loops: CDR1 SGDLS, CDR2 YYNGEE. The length of the CDR3 is 14 residues. V shed 4 bases and J 3 bases; nucleotides not matched to a gene: 5. The CDR3 loop is CASSPRTSVYEQYF. CDR3 nucleotide sequence: TGTGCCAGCAGCCCCCGGACTAGCGTCTACGAGCAGTACTTC.

The chain combines TRBV5-4 with TRBJ2-7; 14 nucleotides line up with TRBD2. Trimming cost V 4 bases and J 6 bases; bases outside gene matches: 6. This CDR3 is built from 15 residues. CDR1 is SGHNT, CDR2 YYREEE, per germline (reference sequence). CDR3: CASSPGGLAGVEQYF. DNA of the CDR3: TGTGCCAGCAGCCCCGGGGGACTAGCGGGAGTCGAGCAGTACTTC.

The rearrangement links TRBV6-4 to TRBJ2-1; D is uncertain. CDR1 MRHNA and CDR2 SNTAGT come from the germline V gene. The CDR3 has 13 residues. The V end was cut by 2 bases, the J end by 3 bases, with 5 bases between. CDR3 DNA sequence: TGTGCCAGCAGTGACGCCGTCTACAATGAGCAGTTCTTC. Protein sequence: CASSDAVYNEQFF.

To note about this clone: Other DNA sequences from this sample encode an identical CDR3 as well. This chain links TRBV7-8 with TRBJ2-3; 15 nucleotides match TRBD2. The germline V gene has CDR1 SGHVS and CDR2 FQNEAQ. J lost 6 bases, V lost 5 bases, and 3 bases had no gene match. The CDR3 loop spans 15 amino acids. DNA for the CDR3: TGTGCCAGCAGCCTTGGACTAGCGGGAGGGGATACGCAGTATTTT. Residues: CASSLGLAGGDTQYF.

The V and J genes are TRBV29-1 and TRBJ1-1; maybe TRBD1 (6 bases). V lost 4 bases and J lost 3, with 12 bases in between. There are 13 residues in the CDR3. From germline, CDR1 is SQVTM and CDR2 ANQGSEA. Here the CDR3 DNA reads TGCAGCGTTGGTCGGGGGGCCTACACTGAAGCTTTCTTT. It is translated as CSVGRGAYTEAFF. Together with reference TRBV29-1 and TRBJ1-1, the CDR3 gives the full variable domain: SAVISQKPSRDICQRGTSLTIQCQVDSQVTMMFWYRQQPGQSLTLIATANQGSEATYESGFVIDKFPISRPNLTFSTLTVSNMSPEDSSIYLCSVGRGAYTEAFFGQGTRLTVV.

The V gene is TRBV23-1, the J gene TRBJ2-1; no clear D. TRBV23-1 falls under the ORF class, with uncertain function. This CDR3 spans 16 amino acids. Trimming shortened V by 0 bases and J by 5 bases, and 14 bases separated the two germline ends. DNA of the CDR3: TGCGCCAGCAGTCAATCGGGCAGGAAAGGGCACAATGAGCAGTTCTTC. The encoded protein is CASSQSGRKGHNEQFF.

The chain joins TRBV18 to TRBJ2-2; D gene ambiguous. V was cut by 7 bases and J by 2 bases, with 17 bases left in between. Germline V gene data show CDR1 as KGHSH and CDR2 as LQKENI. The CDR3 is made up of 16 amino acids. In DNA form, the CDR3 reads TGTGCCAGCTACAATCCCATCAGGCACAACACCGGGGAGCTGTTTTTT. Translation: CASYNPIRHNTGELFF.

J is TRBJ2-7 and V is TRBV30; D is ambiguous. The V end was cut by 4 bases, the J end by 7 bases, with 20 bases between. The CDR3 consists of 14 residues. Per the germline V gene, CDR1 is GTSNPN and CDR2 is SVGIG (reference sequence). The CDR3 bases are TGTGCCTGGAATAGGGTGATGGGGTCGGGTGAGCAGTACTTC. Protein product: CAWNRVMGSGEQYF.

The gene calls are TRBV11-2 and TRBJ2-3; possible D gene TRBD2, 6 bases. Germline V gene data show CDR1 as SGHAT and CDR2 as FQNNGV. With 6 bases removed from V and 1 base from J, the gap between germline ends came to 14 bases. The CDR3 is made up of 15 amino acids. CDR3 bases: TGTGCCAGCAGACCCTTCGGGAGAGGCACAGATACGCAGTATTTT. It is translated as CASRPFGRGTDTQYF.

The chain recombines TRBV5-4 with TRBJ2-1; D uncertain. The germline V gene has CDR1 SGHNT and CDR2 YYREEE (reference sequence). This CDR3 contains 15 residues. Between the trimmed V and J ends, which lost 0 bases and 5 bases, there was a span of 12 bases. CDR3 amino acids: CASSLESLVHNEQFF. Here the CDR3 DNA reads TGTGCCAGCAGCTTGGAGAGCCTCGTGCACAATGAGCAGTTCTTC. The full variable domain, completed using reference TRBV5-4 and TRBJ2-1, is ETGVTQSPTHLIKTRGQQVTLRCSSQSGHNTVSWYQQALGQGPQFIFQYYREEENGRGNFPPRFSGLQFPNYSSELNVNALELDDSALYLCASSLESLVHNEQFFGPGTRLTVL.

V is TRBV7-2 and J is TRBJ1-4, with D perhaps TRBD1 (6 bases). Trimming shortened V by 5 bases and J by 8 bases, and 18 bases separated the two germline ends. The CDR3 spans 15 residues. Germline V gene lookup returns CDR1 SGHTA and CDR2 FQGNSA. The CDR3 protein is CASSPGRGRGEKLFF. CDR3 coding DNA: TGTGCCAGCAGCCCTGGGCGGGGGCGCGGGGAAAAACTGTTTTTT. Supplemented by reference TRBV7-2 and TRBJ1-4, the full variable domain reads GAGVSQSPSNKVTEKGKDVELRCDPISGHTALYWYRQSLGQGLEFLIYFQGNSAPDKSGLPSDRFSAERTGGSVSTLTIQRTQQEDSAVYLCASSPGRGRGEKLFFGSGTQLSVL.

Concerning this clone itself: Relative to the germline gene, one junction end is altered; a read error may explain this. The rearrangement links TRBV28 to TRBJ1-5; 7 bases match TRBD1. In germline, CDR1 is MDHEN, CDR2 SYDVKM. CDR3 length: 16 residues. The CDR3 here is CATRFRTGVLNQPQRF. DNA for the CDR3: TGTGCCACCCGGTTCAGAACAGGGGTACTCAATCAGCCCCAGCGTTTT.

This sequence joins TRBV9 and TRBJ1-1; D may be TRBD1 (5 bases). The CDR3 contains 15 residues. The V gene's germline CDR1 is SGDLS and CDR2 YYNGEE. Trimming removed 3 bases from V and 0 bases from J, with 12 bases in between. CDR3 region: CASSAVGLMNTEAFF. The CDR3, as DNA: TGTGCCAGCAGCGCGGTGGGGCTTATGAACACTGAAGCTTTCTTT.

The rearrangement links TRBV4-3 to TRBJ2-6; no definite D call. Germline V lookup: CDR1 LGHNA, CDR2 YSLEER. This CDR3 comprises 15 residues. The germline V and J ends were trimmed by 6 bases and 0 bases, with 9 bases remaining between them. DNA for the CDR3: TGCGCCAGCAGTCGTATTGGCTCTGGGGCCAACGTCCTGACTTTC. Translation: CASSRIGSGANVLTF.

A word on this clone: Other DNA sequences of this sample code for an identical CDR3. This chain connects TRBV5-1 to TRBJ1-1; D gene ambiguous. V gave up 4 bases and J gave up 0 bases, with 7 bases separating them. Germline CDR1 reads SGHRS; CDR2 reads YFSETQ. The CDR3 is 13 residues long. CDR3 nucleotides: TGCGCCAGCAGCCAAGCCATGAACACTGAAGCTTTCTTT. It translates to CASSQAMNTEAFF.

The chain recombines TRBV7-8 with TRBJ1-3, with 8 bases matching TRBD1. The CDR3 has 16 amino acids. CDR1 and CDR2 (germline): SGHVS, FQNEAQ. Trimming at V came to 2 bases and at J to 4 bases, leaving 7 bases not matched to a gene. CDR3 nucleotides: TGTGCCAGCAGCTTACCAGGGGGCGTATCAGGAAACACCATATATTTT. It specifies CASSLPGGVSGNTIYF. The whole variable domain, filled in from reference TRBV7-8 and TRBJ1-3, reads GAGVSQSPRYKVAKRGQDVALRCDPISGHVSLFWYQQALGQGPEFLTYFQNEAQLDKSGLPSDRFFAERPEGSVSTLKIQRTQQEDSAVYLCASSLPGGVSGNTIYFGEGSWLTVV.

The CDR3 DNA sequence: TGTGCCAGCAGCGTAGGACCTAGACTGCAAGAGACCCAGTACTTC. Translating it yields CASSVGPRLQETQYF. J is TRBJ2-5 and V is TRBV9; D is uncertain. Trimming took 0 bases from V and 2 from J, leaving 11 bases between them. Germline loops: CDR1 SGDLS, CDR2 YYNGEE. CDR3 length: 15 residues.

The V call is TRBV28, the J call TRBJ2-5; possibly TRBD2 for D (6 bases). This CDR3 is built from 16 residues. Germline V CDR1 and CDR2: MDHEN, SYDVKM. With 6 bases removed from V and 10 bases from J, the gap between germline ends came to 27 bases. The CDR3 DNA reads as TGTGCCAGCAGAAATATCCGGGGGTCCCACCCGCTGGACCAGTACTTC. This codes for CASRNIRGSHPLDQYF.

The chain combines TRBV7-3 with TRBJ2-5; unclear D gene. The CDR3 length is 13 residues. The V gene's germline CDR1 is SGHTA and CDR2 FQGTGA. Trimming shortened V by 3 bases and J by 5 bases, and 10 bases separated the two germline ends. As DNA, the CDR3 is TGTGCCAGCAGCTTTTCAAGGTCGGAGACCCAGTACTTC. It encodes CASSFSRSETQYF.

J is TRBJ2-7 and V is TRBV9; 8 nucleotides agree with TRBD2. The CDR3 contains 17 residues. V shed 4 bases and J 2 bases; nucleotides not matched to a gene: 14. CDR1 and CDR2 (germline): SGDLS, YYNGEE. The CDR3 bases are TGTGCCAGCAGCCCCGAGGGACCGGGAGGGCCCACCTACGAGCAGTACTTC. Translation gives CASSPEGPGGPTYEQYF.

This chain joins TRBV5-4 and TRBJ2-3; D possibly corresponds to TRBD2 (5 bases). V lost 3 bases, J lost 1 base, and 12 bases lay in between. The CDR3 runs to 15 residues. CDR1 and CDR2 (germline): SGHNT, YYREEE (reference sequence). CDR3 sequence: CASSSSIGGTDTQYF. The CDR3 DNA is TGTGCCAGCAGCTCCTCCATCGGGGGCACAGATACGCAGTATTTT.

The rearrangement links TRBV2 to TRBJ1-4, with 10 positions matching TRBD1. Per the germline V gene, CDR1 is SNHLY and CDR2 is FYNNEI. V was clipped by 11 bases and J by 8 bases; unmatched bases: 5. This CDR3 has 12 residues. The CDR3 reads CAGTGAPEKLFF. Written as DNA, the CDR3 is TGTGCCGGGACAGGGGCTCCCGAAAAACTGTTTTTT.

The chain has TRBV5-4 and TRBJ2-2; D call uncertain. CDR1 is SGHNT, CDR2 YYREEE, per germline (reference sequence). The ends were cut back, 3 bases at V and 4 bases at J, with 16 bases in the middle. The CDR3 is made up of 16 amino acids. CDR3 sequence (DNA): TGTGCCAGCAGCTCTGGGCCCATAGTGGGCACCGGGGAGCTGTTTTTT. Translating gives CASSSGPIVGTGELFF.

This chain connects TRBV7-2 to TRBJ1-5, with TRBD1 matching over 7 bases. Germline V gene data show CDR1 as SGHTA and CDR2 as FQGNSA. With V trimmed by 5 bases and J by 7 bases, 5 bases remained unmatched. The CDR3 has 13 residues. The CDR3, as DNA: TGTGCCAGCAGCCAGACAGGGCCCCAGCCCCAGCATTTT. It translates to CASSQTGPQPQHF.

This clone has a single count. This chain joins TRBV28 and TRBJ2-7; the D gene is possibly TRBD1 (6 bases). Germline-derived CDR1 and CDR2 are MDHEN and SYDVKM. The CDR3 has 12 residues. For the CDR3, the DNA is TGTGTCACGAGGACAGCCGGATACGAGCAGTACTTC. Translating it yields CVTRTAGYEQYF. Using reference TRBV28 and TRBJ2-7 for the parts outside the CDR3, the full variable domain is DVKVTQSSRYLVKRTGEKVFLECVQDMDHENMFWYRQDPGLGLRLIYFSYDVKMKEKGDIPEGYSVSREKKERFSLILESASTNQTSMYLCVTRTAGYEQYFGPGTRLTVT.

As DNA, the CDR3 is TGTGCCAGCAAAGCTCCAGGGGGTGTGAACACCGGGGAGCTGTTTTTT. Protein sequence: CASKAPGGVNTGELFF. This chain uses TRBV2 with TRBJ2-2, with TRBD1 matching 7 bases. Trimming took 7 bases from V and 1 from J; bases not matched to a gene: 9. The germline CDR1 and CDR2 sequences are SNHLY and FYNNEI. The CDR3 consists of 16 residues.

The chain joins TRBV6-5 to TRBJ1-2, with TRBD1 matching 10 bases. The length of the CDR3 is 14 residues. The V gene end was trimmed by 5 bases and the J gene end by 8 bases; junction bases not matched to a gene: 8. CDR1 is MNHEY and CDR2 is SVGAGI in the germline V gene. The CDR3 nucleotides read TGTGCCAGCAGTCCGGGACAGGGGTTAGGCGGCTACACCTTC. Translating it yields CASSPGQGLGGYTF.

Turning to this clone: The junction departs from the called germline gene at one end, perhaps through a read error. The rearrangement links TRBV7-2 to TRBJ2-1, with 7 nucleotides matching TRBD2. The CDR3 loop spans 14 amino acids. CDR1 is SGHTA and CDR2 is FQGNSA in the germline V gene. This CDR3 is CASSLAGAYDEQFF. CDR3 DNA: TGTGCCAGCAGCTTGGCGGGAGCCTACGATGAGCAGTTCTTC.